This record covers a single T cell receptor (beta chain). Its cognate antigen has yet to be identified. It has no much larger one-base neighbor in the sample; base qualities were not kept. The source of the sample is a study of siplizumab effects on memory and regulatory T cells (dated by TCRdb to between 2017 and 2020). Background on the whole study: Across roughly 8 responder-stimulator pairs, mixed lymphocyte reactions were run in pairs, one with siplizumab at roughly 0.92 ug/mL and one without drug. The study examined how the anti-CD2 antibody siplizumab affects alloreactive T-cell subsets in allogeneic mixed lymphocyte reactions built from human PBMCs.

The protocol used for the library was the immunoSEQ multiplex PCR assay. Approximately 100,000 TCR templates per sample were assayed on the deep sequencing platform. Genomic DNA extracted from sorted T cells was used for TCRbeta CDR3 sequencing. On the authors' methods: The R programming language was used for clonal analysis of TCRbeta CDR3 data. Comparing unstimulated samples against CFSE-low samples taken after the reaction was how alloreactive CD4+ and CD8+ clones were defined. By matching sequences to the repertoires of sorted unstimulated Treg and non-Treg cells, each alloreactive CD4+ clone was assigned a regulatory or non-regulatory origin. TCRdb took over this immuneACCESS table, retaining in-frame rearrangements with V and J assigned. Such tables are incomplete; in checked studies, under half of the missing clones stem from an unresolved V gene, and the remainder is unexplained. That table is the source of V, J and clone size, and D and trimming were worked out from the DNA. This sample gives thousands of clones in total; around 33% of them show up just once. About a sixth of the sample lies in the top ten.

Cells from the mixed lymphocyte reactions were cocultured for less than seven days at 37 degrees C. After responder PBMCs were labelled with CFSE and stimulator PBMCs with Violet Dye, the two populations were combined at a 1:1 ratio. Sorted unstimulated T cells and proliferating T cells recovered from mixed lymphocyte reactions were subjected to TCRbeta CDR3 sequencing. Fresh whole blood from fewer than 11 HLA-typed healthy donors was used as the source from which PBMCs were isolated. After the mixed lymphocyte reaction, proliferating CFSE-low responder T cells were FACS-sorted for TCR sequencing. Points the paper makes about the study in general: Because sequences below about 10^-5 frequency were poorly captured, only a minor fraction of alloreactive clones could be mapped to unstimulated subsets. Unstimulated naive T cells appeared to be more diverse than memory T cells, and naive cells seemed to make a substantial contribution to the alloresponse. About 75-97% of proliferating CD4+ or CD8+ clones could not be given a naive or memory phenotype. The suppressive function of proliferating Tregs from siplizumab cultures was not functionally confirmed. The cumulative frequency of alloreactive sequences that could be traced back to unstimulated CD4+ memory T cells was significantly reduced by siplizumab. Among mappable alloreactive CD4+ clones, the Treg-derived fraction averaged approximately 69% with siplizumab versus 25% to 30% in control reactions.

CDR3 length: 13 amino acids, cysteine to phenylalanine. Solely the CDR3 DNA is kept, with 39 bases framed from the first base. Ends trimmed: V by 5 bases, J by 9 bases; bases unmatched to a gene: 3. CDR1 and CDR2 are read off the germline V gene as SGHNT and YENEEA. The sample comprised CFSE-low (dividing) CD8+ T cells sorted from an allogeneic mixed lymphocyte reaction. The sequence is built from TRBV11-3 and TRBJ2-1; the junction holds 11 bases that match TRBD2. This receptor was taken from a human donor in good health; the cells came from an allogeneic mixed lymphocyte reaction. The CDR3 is CASSPGTSGEQFF. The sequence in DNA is TGTGCCAGCAGCCCAGGGACTAGCGGTGAGCAGTTCTTC.